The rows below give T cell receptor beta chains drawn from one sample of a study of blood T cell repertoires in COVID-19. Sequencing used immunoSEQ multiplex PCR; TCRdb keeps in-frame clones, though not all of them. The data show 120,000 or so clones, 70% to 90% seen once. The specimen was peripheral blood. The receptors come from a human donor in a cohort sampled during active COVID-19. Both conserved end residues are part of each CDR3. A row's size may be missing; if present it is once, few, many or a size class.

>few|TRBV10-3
CATTRGQDNEKLFF
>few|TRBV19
CASSIVGNNEQFF
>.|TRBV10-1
CASSDNSGELFF
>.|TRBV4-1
CASSQSGQGGYNSPLHF
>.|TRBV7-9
CASSPSRGGYTF
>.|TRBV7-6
CASSLGQGNTEAFF
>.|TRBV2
CASSEWFGQSSYEQYF
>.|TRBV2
CASRGIWGRGELFF
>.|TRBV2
CASRPTSGRAEEQYF
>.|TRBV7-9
CASRSGGLSETQYF
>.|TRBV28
CASPPAGTGIWNEQFF
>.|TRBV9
CASTSGGTRHNEQFF
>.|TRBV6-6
CASSLTGYEQYF
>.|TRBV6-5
CASSYGPKETQYF
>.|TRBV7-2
CASSLQAGSQETQYF
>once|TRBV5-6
CASRQQGAGDEKLFF
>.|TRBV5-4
CASSLRGGPETQYF
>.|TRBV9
CASSVGLAGGPEETQYF
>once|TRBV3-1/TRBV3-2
CASSQDRLGTQYF
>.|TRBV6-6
CASQGLRNEKLFF
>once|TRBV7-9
CASSHLGSGISLDTQYF
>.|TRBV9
CASSVASGNNEQFF
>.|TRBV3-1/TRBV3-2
CASSHGFGPGLPSTDTQYF
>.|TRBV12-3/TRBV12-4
CASSPSWFGELFF
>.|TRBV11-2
CASSFSFAADTQYF
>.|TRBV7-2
CASSLKAGGGELFF
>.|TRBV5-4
CASSLGTSGQAFTDTQYF
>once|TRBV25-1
CASTPGAVTYEQYF
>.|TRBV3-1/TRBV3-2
CASSPGLAGYEQYF
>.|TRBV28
CASSDRGGATDTEAFF
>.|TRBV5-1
CASNPTARTGDLREQYF
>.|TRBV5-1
CASSVLTSANTGELFF
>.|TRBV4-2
CASSQFKREETDTQYF
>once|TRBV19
CASCDRDNEQFF
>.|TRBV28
CASSQTVRVTYEQYF
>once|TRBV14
CASSPVEGYYNEQFF
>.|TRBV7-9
CASSLGTGTQSQHF
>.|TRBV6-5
CASKSGGYEKLFF
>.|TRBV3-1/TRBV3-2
CASSQGSPRSIQYF
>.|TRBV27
CASSGQSSGNTIYF
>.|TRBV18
CASQRGQGTNEKLFF
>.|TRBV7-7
CASSLTGTSVSGELFF
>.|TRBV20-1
CSADNTDTQYF
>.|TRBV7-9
CASSSGDGNTIYF
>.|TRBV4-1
CASSQDPPGNTEAFF
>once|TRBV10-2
CASASGVPYNEQFF
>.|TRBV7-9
CASSPTRGGAFF
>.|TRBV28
CGSGTGETQYF